The TCR beta chain under discussion was sequenced for a study of T cell changes during pregnancy in multiple sclerosis. The CDR3 extends over 15 amino acids. Germline CDR1 SGDLS, CDR2 YYNGEE. J was trimmed by 3 bases and V by 3 bases; bases with no gene match: 5. Here immunoSEQ multiplex PCR was the method, and the copy in TCRdb shows in-frame clones only, minus some. The repertoire has tens of thousands of clones, roughly nine tenths of them found once; the top ten carry roughly 3.3%. Sequenced here: peripheral blood, sampled in the first trimester of pregnancy. V usage is TRBV9 and J usage is TRBJ2-7; 11 bases agree with TRBD2. This TCR came from a female donor in good health, enrolled as a control in a pregnancy study. In nucleotides, the CDR3 is TGTGCCAGCAGCGCCCATAGCGGGAGGGACTACGAGCAGTACTTC. It encodes CASSAHSGRDYEQYF.